These 19 T cell receptor beta chains originate from one sample sequenced in a study of shared clonotypes between healthy human individuals. Using immunoSEQ multiplex PCR, the repertoire was profiled, and TCRdb retains in-frame clones only, with some absent. Found here are under 2.5 million clones, around 90% of them singletons; the top ten hold 0.37%. Material: naive CD4+ T cells from PBMCs. The subset here: CD45RA+ positively selected. The receptors come from a man aged 18 to 29 in good health. Some clones in this sample may be carry-over from other donors' samples.

V is TRBV9 and J is TRBJ1-2; the D gene is possibly TRBD1 (5 bases). The CDR3 length is 15 residues. The germline V gene encodes CDR1 SGDLS and CDR2 YYNGEE. Between the trimmed V and J ends, which lost 0 bases and 4 bases, there was a span of 13 bases. The CDR3 is CASSVAGGNGYGYTF. DNA of the CDR3: TGTGCCAGCAGCGTAGCTGGGGGGAATGGCTATGGCTACACCTTC.

J is TRBJ2-5 and V is TRBV19; 10 bases match TRBD2. V trimming: 7 bases; J trimming: 4 bases; junction bases outside the gene matches: 6. CDR3 size: 14 residues. Germline values: CDR1 LNHDA, CDR2 SQIVND (reference sequence). As DNA, the CDR3 is TGTGCCAGTAACCCCGTAGCGGGAGGAGAGACCCAGTACTTC. It is translated as CASNPVAGGETQYF.

This clone was detected once. The chain has TRBV10-1 and TRBJ2-2, with TRBD2 as a possible D gene (7 bases). Germline V gives CDR1 WNHNN, CDR2 SYGVQD (reference sequence). The CDR3 consists of 15 residues. The V and J ends lost 2 bases and 4 bases respectively, with 11 bases between them. CDR3 sequence reads: CASSETGRGTGELFF. The DNA of the CDR3 is TGCGCCAGCAGTGAGACAGGGAGGGGCACCGGGGAGCTGTTTTTT.

The chain has TRBV5-4 and TRBJ2-3; possibly TRBD1 for D (5 bases). The germline V gene has CDR1 SGHNT and CDR2 YYREEE (reference sequence). The CDR3 length is 14 residues. With 2 bases removed from V and 3 bases from J, the gap between germline ends came to 10 bases. The CDR3 coding sequence is TGTGCCAGCAGCTTCCCTAAGGGGACAGATACGCAGTATTTT. Its protein product is CASSFPKGTDTQYF.

This chain links TRBV7-9 with TRBJ2-1; 9 nucleotides match TRBD1. V lost 4 bases and J lost 3; bases outside the gene matches: 7. Germline CDR1 and CDR2: SEHNR and FQNEAQ (reference sequence). This CDR3 has 16 amino acids. In DNA form, the CDR3 reads TGTGCCAGCAGCTCCCTCGGGACAGGGAACTACAATGAGCAGTTCTTC. The encoded protein is CASSSLGTGNYNEQFF.

The chain couples TRBV29-1 to TRBJ2-2, with no clear D. Germline lookup yields CDR1 SQVTM and CDR2 ANQGSEA. CDR3 length: 13 amino acids. V lost 4 bases and J 4 bases, leaving 10 bases between the germline ends. In DNA, the CDR3 is TGCAGCGTTGCCCGGCAGGCCACCGGGGAGCTGTTTTTT. It is translated as CSVARQATGELFF.

Note on this clone: This CDR3 is also generated by other DNA sequences in the sample. The chain joins TRBV9 to TRBJ1-4, with 9 bases fitting TRBD1. CDR1 and CDR2 (germline): SGDLS, YYNGEE. V lost 4 bases to trimming and J lost 7 bases; unmatched junction nucleotides: 5. This CDR3 comprises 14 residues. In DNA form, the CDR3 reads TGTGCCAGCAGCCTCGGACAGGGGTCTGAAAAACTGTTTTTT. This gives the protein CASSLGQGSEKLFF.

The V gene is TRBV5-1, the J gene TRBJ1-1; D may be TRBD1 (5 bases). Germline values: CDR1 SGHRS, CDR2 YFSETQ. Trimming took 6 bases from V and 0 from J, leaving 18 bases between them. This CDR3 is 16 amino acids long. The CDR3 nucleotides are TGCGCCAGCACTTCGGCGATGGCAGGGATGAACACTGAAGCTTTCTTT. Amino acids: CASTSAMAGMNTEAFF.

The rearrangement links TRBV28 to TRBJ1-2, with 7 bases identical to TRBD1. This CDR3 has 18 amino acids. Germline CDR1 reads MDHEN; CDR2 reads SYDVKM. With V trimmed by 5 bases and J by 3 bases, 18 bases remained unmatched. DNA for the CDR3: TGTGCCAGCAGTCCTCCAGACAGGGAGAATTGGGTGTACTATGGCTACACCTTC. This translates into CASSPPDRENWVYYGYTF.

This sequence joins TRBV5-1 and TRBJ2-2, with TRBD1 matching over 7 bases. V lost 0 bases, J lost 3 bases, and 8 bases stayed unmatched. There are 17 residues in the CDR3. Germline V CDR1 and CDR2: SGHRS, YFSETQ. The CDR3 nucleotides read TGCGCCAGCAGCTTGGTAGGGTGGGACAGAGACACCGGGGAGCTGTTTTTT. Its protein is CASSLVGWDRDTGELFF.

The chain carries TRBV7-2 and TRBJ2-5; 7 bases agree with TRBD2. In germline, CDR1 is SGHTA, CDR2 FQGNSA. J was trimmed by 10 bases and V by 5 bases; bases with no gene match: 4. The CDR3 spans 11 residues. The CDR3 spells CASSVTGGQYF. CDR3 nucleotides: TGTGCCAGCAGCGTGACGGGGGGCCAGTACTTC.

This sequence joins TRBV5-4 and TRBJ2-3, with a tentative D call TRBD2 (5 bases). This CDR3 region has 15 residues. Trimming left V 3 bases short and J 5 bases short, with 16 bases between. Germline V gene sequence: CDR1 SGHNT, CDR2 YYREEE (reference sequence). CDR3 protein: CASSSPQLAGDTQYF. In nucleotides, the CDR3 is TGTGCCAGCAGCTCCCCCCAGCTAGCAGGAGATACGCAGTATTTT.

As for this clone: The same CDR3 also results from other DNA sequences found in this sample. This chain joins TRBV29-1 and TRBJ2-3; D gene uncertain. Trimming pared 4 bases from V and 0 bases from J, leaving 5 bases between. The germline V gene encodes CDR1 SQVTM and CDR2 ANQGSEA. The CDR3 totals 12 residues. This chain's CDR3 is CSVVVSTDTQYF. DNA of the CDR3: TGCAGCGTTGTGGTGAGCACAGATACGCAGTATTTT.

The sample holds one count of this clone. CDR3 sequence reads: CASSDTGNGYTF. DNA for the CDR3: TGCGCCAGCAGCGATACAGGGAATGGCTACACCTTC. The V call is TRBV5-1, the J call TRBJ1-2; D perhaps matches TRBD1 (6 bases). Trimming left V 4 bases short and J 6 bases short, with 10 bases between. There are 12 residues in the CDR3. Germline lookup yields CDR1 SGHRS and CDR2 YFSETQ.

The genes are TRBV13 and TRBJ1-3; TRBD1 is a possible D gene (5 bases). The CDR3 runs 15 residues. The germline V and J ends were trimmed by 1 base and 4 bases, with 11 bases remaining between them. Germline CDR1 is PRHDT and CDR2 is FYEKMQ (reference sequence). The CDR3 region is CASSLVQDPGNTIYF. DNA for the CDR3: TGTGCCAGCAGCTTAGTACAGGACCCAGGAAACACCATATATTTT.

There are a few counts of this clone. The chain carries TRBV29-1 and TRBJ1-5, with unresolved D. Germline CDR1 SQVTM, CDR2 ANQGSEA. Trimming cost V 7 bases and J 0 bases, with 7 bases left between them. There are 12 residues in the CDR3. For the CDR3, the DNA is TGCAGCGCCCAGGATAGCAATCAGCCCCAGCATTTT. Translating it yields CSAQDSNQPQHF.

The rearrangement joins TRBV15 to TRBJ2-7; D is uncertain. The CDR3 runs 15 residues. V lost 1 base and J lost 6, with 16 bases in between. CDR1 and CDR2 from the germline V gene are LNHNV and YYDKDF (reference sequence). Here the CDR3 DNA reads TGTGCCACCAGCAGAGTGTATGCAGAGCCGGGCGAGCAGTACTTC. This sequence encodes CATSRVYAEPGEQYF.

The chain employs TRBV19 and TRBJ2-7; no reliable D call. V shed 4 bases and J shed 6 bases, with 7 bases lying between them. CDR1 is LNHDA, CDR2 SQIVND, per germline (reference sequence). The CDR3 runs to 11 residues. CDR3 sequence: CASSTFLEQYF. As DNA, the CDR3 is TGTGCCAGTAGTACTTTCCTCGAGCAGTACTTC. Filled out from reference TRBV19 and TRBJ2-7, the complete variable domain reads DGGITQSPKYLFRKEGQNVTLSCEQNLNHDAMYWYRQDPGQGLRLIYYSQIVNDFQKGDIAEGYSVSREKKESFPLTVTSAQKNPTAFYLCASSTFLEQYFGPGTRLTVT.

This chain joins TRBV14 and TRBJ1-3; TRBD1 matches at 10 bases. From germline, CDR1 is SGHDN and CDR2 FVKESK. The junction had 4 bases not matched to a gene; V was cut back by 1 base and J by 4 bases. This CDR3 contains 16 residues. CDR3 sequence (DNA): TGTGCCAGCAGCCAAGTGCGGGACAGGGGCGGAAACACCATATATTTT. Encoded protein: CASSQVRDRGGNTIYF. Together with reference TRBV14 and TRBJ1-3, the CDR3 gives the full variable domain: EAGVTQFPSHSVIEKGQTVTLRCDPISGHDNLYWYRRVMGKEIKFLLHFVKESKQDESGMPNNRFLAERTGGTYSTLKVQPAELEDSGVYFCASSQVRDRGGNTIYFGEGSWLTVV.